This T cell receptor beta chain was sequenced during a study of vaccination effects on CD4 cells after COVID-19. Turning to the study itself: Post-vaccine sample collection fell at a median of 72 days after the second dose.

As regards this clone: Its antigen is unknown.

The CDR3 sequence is 15 residues long. Germline-derived CDR1 and CDR2 are MNHNS and SASEGT. The V gene lost 2 bases and the J gene lost 4 bases, with 13 bases spanning the gap. Profiling relied on immunoSEQ multiplex PCR, and the TCRdb table lists in-frame clones only, not all of them. The repertoire consists of 20,000 to 30,000 clones, with about 70% occurring once and the leading ten covering approximately 8.2%. After expansion with viral peptide pools in the ViraFEST assay, antigen-specific CD4+ T cells were sequenced. The culture ran for 10 days, and then CD4+ T cells were isolated. The participants, recipients of two vaccine doses, got either BNT162b2 or mRNA-1273.

The chain has TRBV6-1 and TRBJ2-3, with D maybe TRBD2 (5 bases). The sequenced sample was CD4+ T cells from PBMCs cultured with SARS-CoV-2 spike peptides, obtained after COVID-19 vaccination. The receptor comes from a human donor who received a COVID-19 vaccine. The CDR3 sequence is CASSEKVEGSDTQYF. CDR3 DNA: TGTGCCAGCAGTGAAAAGGTAGAGGGTTCAGATACGCAGTATTTT.